These 32 T cell receptor beta chains share one sample of origin, sequenced in a study of cytomegalovirus exposure and HLA in healthy donors. PCR amplification relied on 60 Vbeta primers (plus 13 Jbeta primers). Clones were sequenced by immunoSEQ multiplex PCR, and TCRdb holds only the in-frame ones, with some missing. The sample shows roughly 95,000 clones, over 75% of them seen only once. The material sequenced was PBMCs. The receptor source for this set is a man aged 25-45 years in good health and CMV-seropositive.

V gene TRBV28 combines with J gene TRBJ1-1; D call uncertain. Germline loops: CDR1 MDHEN, CDR2 SYDVKM. The CDR3 covers 13 residues. Deletions cut 5 bases from V and 2 bases from J, with 9 bases between. DNA of the CDR3: TGTGCCAGCAGTCCCTGGACTAACACTGAAGCTTTCTTT. Translation gives CASSPWTNTEAFF.

The chain is built from TRBV2 and TRBJ1-5, with a weak D call TRBD1 (5 bases). The CDR3 has 13 amino acids. Germline CDR1 and CDR2: SNHLY and FYNNEI. V was pared by 9 bases and J by 3 bases, with 12 bases between. The DNA for the CDR3 is TGTGCCAGTTCTACAGGTTACAATCAGCCCCAGCATTTT. This sequence encodes CASSTGYNQPQHF.

V gene TRBV5-8 combines with J gene TRBJ2-7; 8 bases line up with TRBD1. The CDR3 runs 15 residues. Germline values: CDR1 SGHTS, CDR2 YDEGEE. V was pared by 4 bases and J by 0 bases, with 6 bases of the junction left unmatched. DNA of the CDR3: TGTGCCAGCAGCACCCCGACAGGGGTCTCCTACGAGCAGTACGTC. Protein product: CASSTPTGVSYEQYV.

The chain joins TRBV6-5 to TRBJ2-3, with D unresolved. The CDR3 consists of 12 residues. V shed 6 bases and J shed 14 bases, with 18 bases lying between them. Germline lookup yields CDR1 MNHEY and CDR2 SVGAGI. CDR3 residues: CASSPPRGPWYF. In nucleotides, the CDR3 is TGTGCCAGCAGCCCACCACGAGGTCCCTGGTATTTT.

This sequence joins TRBV28 and TRBJ1-2; 7 nucleotides align to TRBD1. Germline V gene lookup returns CDR1 MDHEN and CDR2 SYDVKM. This CDR3 is built from 12 residues. Trimming took 11 bases from V and 6 from J; bases not matched to a gene: 9. The CDR3 protein is CAAGDSWDGYTF. CDR3 coding DNA: TGTGCCGCAGGGGACAGTTGGGATGGCTACACCTTC.

The rearrangement links TRBV6-1 to TRBJ1-2; tentative D call: TRBD1 (6 bases). The germline gives CDR1 MNHNS, CDR2 SASEGT. V gave up 1 base and J gave up 5 bases, with 14 bases separating them. The CDR3 sequence is 15 residues long. The CDR3, as DNA: TGTGCCAGCAGTGAAGTAGGGGGGGGCGCATATGGCTACACCTTC. Encoded protein: CASSEVGGGAYGYTF.

The chain has TRBV12-5 and TRBJ2-1; 12 bases are shared with TRBD1. The CDR3 is made up of 16 amino acids. The germline V gene has CDR1 LGHNT and CDR2 FRNRAP. V gave up 2 bases and J gave up 6 bases; unmatched junction bases: 5. CDR3 DNA sequence: TGTGCTAGTGGTTTGCCGGGACAGGGGGCGATCAATGAGCAGTTCTTC. This gives the protein CASGLPGQGAINEQFF. The full variable domain, completed using reference TRBV12-5 and TRBJ2-1, is DARVTQTPRHKVTEMGQEVTMRCQPILGHNTVFWYRQTMMQGLELLAYFRNRAPLDDSGMPKDRFSAEMPDATLATLKIQPSEPRDSAVYFCASGLPGQGAINEQFFGPGTRLTVL.

The V and J genes are TRBV29-1 and TRBJ2-2; 7 bases align to TRBD1. Germline V CDR1 and CDR2: SQVTM, ANQGSEA. V was clipped by 7 bases and J by 2 bases; unmatched bases: 4. The CDR3 contains 13 residues. Here the CDR3 DNA reads TGCAGCGCGGGACAGACTAACACCGGGGAGCTGTTTTTT. Its protein product is CSAGQTNTGELFF.

The chain combines TRBV19 with TRBJ1-1; possibly TRBD1 for D (5 bases). Germline V CDR1 and CDR2: LNHDA, SQIVND (reference sequence). The CDR3 is made up of 15 amino acids. Trimming left V 1 base short and J 3 bases short, with 12 bases between. The CDR3 loop reads CASSIVGTAYTEAFF. The CDR3, as DNA: TGTGCCAGTAGTATAGTCGGGACTGCATACACTGAAGCTTTCTTT.

V usage is TRBV5-1 and J usage is TRBJ2-3; TRBD1 aligns across 7 bases. The V and J ends lost 4 bases and 0 bases, in that order; junction bases with no gene match: 2. The CDR3 runs to 14 residues. The germline V gene encodes CDR1 SGHRS and CDR2 YFSETQ. The CDR3 region has the DNA TGCGCCAGCAGCCGGGACAGAAGCACAGATACGCAGTATTTT. Translation: CASSRDRSTDTQYF.

The CDR3 DNA follows: TGTGCCAGCAGCTTTAGCGGGGGGGTCTACGAGCAGTACGTC. This gives the protein CASSFSGGVYEQYV. The genes are TRBV7-2 and TRBJ2-7, with TRBD2 matching over 11 bases. This CDR3 spans 14 amino acids. Trimming took 3 bases from V and 3 from J; bases not matched to a gene: 1. Germline loops: CDR1 SGHTA, CDR2 FQGNSA.

The V and J genes are TRBV4-2 and TRBJ2-3; TRBD2 matches 11 bases. Germline V gene lookup returns CDR1 LGHNA and CDR2 YNFKEQ. The CDR3 totals 17 residues. Trimming at V came to 3 bases and at J to 3 bases, leaving 8 bases not matched to a gene. The CDR3, as DNA: TGTGCCAGCAGCCACCTACTAGCGGGAGATGGAACAGATACGCAGTATTTT. Residues: CASSHLLAGDGTDTQYF.

The V call is TRBV30, the J call TRBJ2-5, with D tentatively TRBD2 (5 bases). CDR1 GTSNPN and CDR2 SVGIG come from the germline V gene (reference sequence). The V gene lost 0 bases and the J gene lost 3 bases, with 11 bases spanning the gap. The CDR3 is 14 residues long. The CDR3 DNA reads as TGTGCCTGGAGTGTCAGTAGAGGGAAAGAGACCCAGTACTTC. Protein product: CAWSVSRGKETQYF.

This CDR3 reads CATSRDRYGYTF. CDR3 coding DNA: TGTGCCACCAGCAGAGATCGGTATGGCTACACCTTC. The V and J genes are TRBV15 and TRBJ1-2; D gene ambiguous. CDR1 and CDR2 from the germline V gene are LNHNV and YYDKDF (reference sequence). The CDR3 is 12 amino acids. Trimming cost V 0 bases and J 5 bases, with 4 bases left between them.

The rearrangement uses TRBV28 and TRBJ1-1; perhaps TRBD1 as D (5 bases). The CDR3 has 15 residues. Germline loops: CDR1 MDHEN, CDR2 SYDVKM. V lost 6 bases and J 1 base, leaving 15 bases between the germline ends. CDR3 DNA sequence: TGTGCCAGCAGCGTGGGGGGTTTTGGGAACACTGAAGCTTTCTTT. Its translation is CASSVGGFGNTEAFF.

This chain connects TRBV2 to TRBJ1-5; 8 nucleotides align to TRBD1. Germline V gene data show CDR1 as SNHLY and CDR2 as FYNNEI. The V gene end was trimmed by 5 bases and the J gene end by 2 bases; junction bases not matched to a gene: 5. The CDR3 is 15 residues long. CDR3 loop: CASSLDRGGNQPQHF. The CDR3 coding sequence is TGTGCCAGCAGTTTAGACAGGGGTGGCAATCAGCCCCAGCATTTT.

The genes are TRBV19 and TRBJ2-2; no clear D. The CDR3 has 13 amino acids. V was clipped by 1 base and J by 6 bases, with 6 bases between them. Germline V gene sequence: CDR1 LNHDA, CDR2 SQIVND (reference sequence). Here the CDR3 reads CASSIASSGELFF. CDR3 DNA sequence: TGTGCCAGTAGTATAGCTTCCTCCGGGGAGCTGTTTTTT.

There are a few counts of this clone. The chain combines TRBV5-1 with TRBJ2-3; 7 nucleotides agree with TRBD2. Per the germline V gene, CDR1 is SGHRS and CDR2 is YFSETQ. The V segment lost 1 base and the J segment 6 bases; nucleotides outside the gene matches: 11. CDR3 length: 16 amino acids. The CDR3 here is CASSLRASGVWDTQYF. CDR3 nucleotides: TGCGCCAGCAGCTTGCGGGCTAGCGGTGTATGGGATACGCAGTATTTT.

The chain recombines TRBV15 with TRBJ1-1, with D hard to call. The CDR3 extends over 13 amino acids. Germline CDR1 reads LNHNV; CDR2 reads YYDKDF (reference sequence). Trimming removed 4 bases at V and 0 bases at J, with 6 bases between. CDR3 in DNA: TGTGCCACCAGCATTGAGATGAACACTGAAGCTTTCTTT. Its translation is CATSIEMNTEAFF.

This clone was seen a few times. The V and J genes are TRBV18 and TRBJ2-2; D unclear. The CDR3 is 13 residues long. Germline loops: CDR1 KGHSH, CDR2 LQKENI. V dropped 2 bases and J dropped 7 bases, with 8 bases sitting between them. CDR3 residues: CASSPTVHGELFF. In DNA, the CDR3 is TGTGCCAGCTCACCAACGGTGCACGGGGAGCTGTTTTTT.

J is TRBJ2-1 and V is TRBV6-1; 7 bases match TRBD2. The CDR3 has 15 amino acids. After removal of 6 bases from V and 5 bases from J, the junction contained 10 bases not matched to a gene. The germline V gene has CDR1 MNHNS and CDR2 SASEGT. The CDR3, as DNA: TGTGCCAGCAGCCTAGAGGGAGGGCTACACAATGAGCAGTTCTTC. Its protein is CASSLEGGLHNEQFF.

The V call is TRBV28, the J call TRBJ2-1; 11 bases match TRBD2. The ends lost 4 bases at V and 4 bases at J; junction bases unmatched: 9. The germline CDR1 and CDR2 sequences are MDHEN and SYDVKM. This CDR3 comprises 17 residues. The CDR3, as DNA: TGTGCCAGCAGTTACACTCCGGGACTAGCGGCTTACAATGAGCAGTTCTTC. This translates into CASSYTPGLAAYNEQFF.

This chain links TRBV28 with TRBJ2-5, with 8 bases fitting TRBD2. This CDR3 has 11 amino acids. Trimming removed 6 bases from V and 13 bases from J; junction bases left unmatched: 7. Germline V gene sequence: CDR1 MDHEN, CDR2 SYDVKM. The chain's CDR3 is CASSPGGLGYF. CDR3 bases: TGTGCCAGCAGCCCGGGGGGGTTAGGGTACTTC.

This clone was detected once. The CDR3 loop reads CASSPGTGRNYEQYF. The CDR3 DNA reads as TGCGCCAGCAGCCCAGGGACAGGGAGAAACTACGAGCAGTACTTC. The chain employs TRBV4-1 and TRBJ2-7, with 9 positions matching TRBD1. With V trimmed by 4 bases and J by 3 bases, 7 bases remained unmatched. The CDR3 sequence is 15 residues long. Germline V lookup: CDR1 MGHRA, CDR2 YSYEKL.

The V gene is TRBV5-1, the J gene TRBJ1-1; no clear D gene. Trimming stripped 4 bases from V and 1 base from J, with 8 bases between. The CDR3 runs to 13 residues. Germline V gene data show CDR1 as SGHRS and CDR2 as YFSETQ. Here the CDR3 DNA reads TGCGCCAGCAGCCCGACATCGAACACTGAAGCTTTCTTT. This encodes CASSPTSNTEAFF. The whole variable domain, remainder taken from reference TRBV5-1 and TRBJ1-1, is KAGVTQTPRYLIKTRGQQVTLSCSPISGHRSVSWYQQTPGQGLQFLFEYFSETQRNKGNFPGRFSGRQFSNSRSEMNVSTLELGDSALYLCASSPTSNTEAFFGQGTRLTVV.

The chain combines TRBV7-9 with TRBJ2-1; D is possibly TRBD2 (6 bases). Germline CDR1 SEHNR, CDR2 FQNEAQ (reference sequence). The CDR3 length is 13 residues. V lost 2 bases and J 10 bases, leaving 12 bases between the germline ends. In DNA form, the CDR3 reads TGTGCCAGCAGCTTATTCGGGAGTCAGGAGCAGTTCTTC. Its protein is CASSLFGSQEQFF.

The chain is built from TRBV4-2 and TRBJ2-5, with D maybe TRBD1 (6 bases). CDR1 is LGHNA, CDR2 YNFKEQ, per germline. This CDR3 contains 19 residues. Trimming took 0 bases from V and 0 from J, leaving 20 bases between them. As DNA, the CDR3 is TGTGCCAGCAGCCAAGAGATTAGGAGCATAGGACAGCACCAAGAGACCCAGTACTTC. This translates into CASSQEIRSIGQHQETQYF.

This clone has just a few counts. This chain links TRBV28 with TRBJ2-3; 7 bases are a match to TRBD1. V shed 5 bases, J shed 7 bases, and the junction held 12 bases outside the gene matches. The germline V gene has CDR1 MDHEN and CDR2 SYDVKM. There are 15 residues in the CDR3. CDR3 nucleotide sequence: TGTGCCAGCAGTGTAGGGGGCAGGTCCGCGTATACGCAGTATTTT. It codes for CASSVGGRSAYTQYF.

The chain joins TRBV27 to TRBJ1-2, with D perhaps matching TRBD1 (5 bases). V lost 3 bases and J 6 bases, leaving 14 bases between the germline ends. The germline gives CDR1 MNHEY, CDR2 SMNVEV (reference sequence). The CDR3 covers 14 residues. The CDR3 coding sequence is TGTGCCAGCAGTTTTGGGCAGGGAGGAGATGGCTACACCTTC. Protein product: CASSFGQGGDGYTF.

J is TRBJ2-1 and V is TRBV29-1; D not resolved. Trimming cost V 4 bases and J 8 bases, with 12 bases left between them. The CDR3 length is 12 residues. Germline CDR1 and CDR2: SQVTM and ANQGSEA. CDR3 protein: CSVVAVEDEQFF. The CDR3 DNA follows: TGCAGCGTTGTAGCCGTTGAGGATGAGCAGTTCTTC.

The genes are TRBV30 and TRBJ1-1; TRBD1 is a possible D gene (5 bases). Germline V gene lookup returns CDR1 GTSNPN and CDR2 SVGIG (reference sequence). The CDR3 totals 14 residues. V was trimmed by 0 bases and J by 0 bases, leaving 8 bases between them. The CDR3 nucleotides are TGTGCCTGGAGTGTAGGGGCTATGAACACTGAAGCTTTCTTT. Residues: CAWSVGAMNTEAFF.

J is TRBJ1-1 and V is TRBV6-5, with D possibly being TRBD1 (5 bases). V was trimmed by 5 bases and J by 3 bases, leaving 16 bases between them. The CDR3 is made up of 15 amino acids. Germline assignment: CDR1 MNHEY and CDR2 SVGAGI. The CDR3 nucleotides are TGTGCCAGCAGTCCATCGGACAAGTATTACACTGAAGCTTTCTTT. Translation gives CASSPSDKYYTEAFF.